These 26 T cell receptor beta chains were sequenced from one sample in a study of CXCR3-negative and CXCR3-positive naive CD8 T cells. cDNA libraries for TRB were generated by 5' RACE incorporating UMI labels. After re-calling the 5' RACE reads, TCRdb lists one entry per CDR3 protein, DNA absent. The listing records over 20,000 distinct CDR3 sequences. What was sequenced was naive CXCR3- CD8+ T cells from blood. Subset given: CD45RO-CCR7+CD27+CD95- naive CD8+ T cells lacking CXCR3 (TNR3-). All receptors come from a human donor in good health. Some clones in this sample may be carry-over from other donors' samples.

The V gene is TRBV7-6, the J gene TRBJ2-5; lacking DNA, the TRBD2 call made by TCRdb goes unchecked. The germline gives CDR1 SGHVS, CDR2 FNYEAQ. This CDR3 comprises 16 residues. CDR3 loop: CASSLPGLAGEETQYF.

The rearrangement links TRBV14 to TRBJ2-7; absent DNA, TCRdb's TRBD1 call cannot be checked. This CDR3 region has 15 residues. Per the germline V gene, CDR1 is SGHDN and CDR2 is FVKESK. The CDR3 loop is CASSQDRGPAYEQYF.

V and J are TRBV13 and TRBJ2-1. The CDR3 is made up of 12 amino acids. Germline values: CDR1 PRHDT, CDR2 FYEKMQ (reference sequence). This CDR3 reads CASSPLENEQFF.

The genes are TRBV7-7 and TRBJ2-3; TCRdb selects TRBD1, and the lack of DNA leaves this call unchecked. CDR1 is SSHAT and CDR2 is FNYEAQ in the germline V gene (reference sequence). The CDR3 covers 14 residues. The CDR3 reads CASSPRQELDTQYF.

This chain joins TRBV3-1 and TRBJ2-3; there is no DNA to check the TCRdb D call of TRBD1. Germline V gives CDR1 LGHDT, CDR2 YNNKEL (reference sequence). The CDR3 extends over 17 amino acids. This CDR3 reads CASSQDKAGAGTDTQYF.

In terms of frequency, this clonotype is medium-sized. This rearrangement joins TRBV5-1 to TRBJ2-5. The CDR3 is made up of 13 amino acids. The germline gives CDR1 SGHRS, CDR2 YFSETQ. This CDR3 reads CASSLTIQETQYF.

The V call is TRBV9, the J call TRBJ2-1; absent DNA, TCRdb's TRBD1 call cannot be checked. CDR1 is SGDLS and CDR2 is YYNGEE in the germline V gene. The CDR3 length is 15 residues. This CDR3 is CASSARDREYNEQFF.

The V and J genes are TRBV29-1 and TRBJ2-3; TCRdb lists TRBD1, though no DNA is available to test this call. There are 14 residues in the CDR3. Germline CDR1 SQVTM, CDR2 ANQGSEA. The CDR3 region is CSVETGHGADTQYF.

The CDR3 sequence: CASSPTPGYNEQFF. V and J are TRBV27 and TRBJ2-1; TCRdb calls TRBD1, which cannot be checked without DNA. This CDR3 region has 14 residues. From germline, CDR1 is MNHEY and CDR2 SMNVEV (reference sequence).

The chain has TRBV28 and TRBJ1-2. The CDR3 sequence is 15 residues long. Germline values: CDR1 MDHEN, CDR2 SYDVKM. The CDR3: CASSFRSVPNYGYTF.

The genes are TRBV5-1 and TRBJ2-1; TCRdb's assignment of TRBD1 cannot be checked, as there is no DNA. The CDR3 totals 17 residues. The germline V gene has CDR1 SGHRS and CDR2 YFSETQ. The CDR3 spells CASSLGGQGLFYNEQFF.

This chain connects TRBV6-2 or TRBV6-3 to TRBJ2-1. The CDR3 contains 14 residues. Per germline, CDR1 MNHEY and CDR2 SVGEGT. The CDR3: CASSYLESSNEQFF.

The rearrangement uses TRBV5-5 and TRBJ2-7. The CDR3 contains 12 residues. The germline V gene encodes CDR1 SGHKS and CDR2 YYEKEE (reference sequence). CDR3: CASSFLLGEQYF.

The rearrangement links TRBV6-2 or TRBV6-3 to TRBJ2-1; TCRdb designates TRBD2, a call that cannot be tested without DNA. Germline values: CDR1 MNHEY, CDR2 SVGEGT. This CDR3 contains 11 residues. This CDR3 reads CASILGREQFF.

The chain employs TRBV29-1 and TRBJ2-5; checking the TCRdb D call of TRBD1 is not possible without DNA. Germline loops: CDR1 SQVTM, CDR2 ANQGSEA. CDR3 length equals 16 residues. The CDR3 sequence: CSVDERTGLSGETQYF.

The gene calls are TRBV12-3 or TRBV12-4 and TRBJ2-1. CDR3 size: 14 residues. CDR3 sequence reads: CASTSAGLGNEQFF.

V and J are TRBV7-3 and TRBJ2-1; absent DNA, TCRdb's TRBD1 call cannot be checked. Per germline, CDR1 SGHTA and CDR2 FQGTGA. The length of the CDR3 is 15 residues. CDR3 protein: CASSLNRGYDNEQFF.

The chain joins TRBV27 to TRBJ1-1; TCRdb names TRBD1, which stays unverified in the absence of DNA. Per the germline V gene, CDR1 is MNHEY and CDR2 is SMNVEV (reference sequence). This CDR3 region has 16 residues. CDR3 residues: CASNVGTGGGEGEAFF.

The chain's CDR3 is CASSLPGGDGNQPQHF. The chain links TRBV7-9 to TRBJ1-5. This CDR3 region has 16 residues. Germline V lookup: CDR1 SEHNR, CDR2 FQNEAQ (reference sequence).

The chain uses TRBV20-1 and TRBJ1-1; there is no DNA to check the TCRdb D call of TRBD1. There are 16 residues in the CDR3. In germline, CDR1 is DFQATT, CDR2 SNEGSKA (reference sequence). The CDR3 is CSARVPDRGRDTEAFF.

The genes are TRBV5-1 and TRBJ2-7; with no DNA, the TCRdb D assignment of TRBD2 cannot be verified. CDR1 and CDR2 (germline): SGHRS, YFSETQ. This CDR3 comprises 15 residues. CDR3 in amino acids: CASSSAGRSSYEQYF.

This clonotype is medium-sized by frequency. The chain couples TRBV4-3 to TRBJ2-7. This CDR3 region has 15 residues. Germline values: CDR1 LGHNA, CDR2 YSLEER. The CDR3 loop reads CASSQDRRQFHEQYF.

The chain joins TRBV4-1 to TRBJ1-2; the TCRdb D gene call, TRBD1, has no DNA to confirm it. The CDR3 contains 16 residues. From germline, CDR1 is MGHRA and CDR2 YSYEKL. CDR3 loop: CASSPLTGTTNYGYTF.

The chain has TRBV5-6 and TRBJ2-3; TCRdb lists TRBD2, though no DNA is available to test this call. This CDR3 comprises 18 residues. CDR1 and CDR2 (germline): SGHDT, YYEEEE. The CDR3 region is CASSLRTMTSGRTDTQYF.

This chain links TRBV7-2 with TRBJ2-2; the D call of TRBD2 rests on TCRdb alone, since no DNA is present to check it. In germline, CDR1 is SGHTA, CDR2 FQGNSA. The CDR3 extends over 18 amino acids. The CDR3 here is CASSQRLAGGPGLGELFF.

This chain's CDR3 is CASSIYGGLTYEQYF. This chain joins TRBV5-1 and TRBJ2-7; TCRdb reports TRBD1, a call that lacks DNA to check it against. The CDR3 consists of 15 residues. Germline CDR1 reads SGHRS; CDR2 reads YFSETQ.